The 28 T cell receptor beta chains presented below share a single source sample, sequenced in a study of vaccination effects on CD4 cells after COVID-19. Their specific antigens are unknown. With the ViraFEST assay, the study expanded antigen-specific CD4+ T cells using viral peptide pools, then sequenced them. Cultured cells yielded isolated CD4+ T cells after about ten days. Measured with immunoSEQ multiplex PCR; TCRdb has only the in-frame clones, and not every one. The sample consists of some 20,000 clones, approximately 63% of them appearing once. Sample: CD4+ T cells from PBMCs cultured with HCoV-229E spike peptides, taken before COVID-19 vaccination. The receptor source for this set is a human donor who received a COVID-19 vaccine.

The chain combines TRBV14 with TRBJ1-5; D may be TRBD1 (5 bases). V was clipped by 2 bases and J by 0 bases, with 17 bases between them. The CDR3 runs 18 residues. Germline values: CDR1 SGHDN, CDR2 FVKESK. The CDR3 DNA reads TGTGCCAGCAGCCAAAAAAAAGGGGAGCGGCCTAGCAATCAGCCCCAGCATTTT. Protein product: CASSQKKGERPSNQPQHF.

This chain joins TRBV30 and TRBJ1-4; no firm D call. The CDR3 is 13 amino acids. Trimming took 1 base from V and 2 from J, leaving 5 bases between them. From germline, CDR1 is GTSNPN and CDR2 SVGIG (reference sequence). CDR3 bases: TGTGCCTGGAGTGAATCGACTAATGAAAAACTGTTTTTT. Protein sequence: CAWSESTNEKLFF.

This clone was observed a few times. The CDR3 is CASSSYGGYEQYF. The CDR3 DNA reads as TGTGCCAGCAGCTCCTACGGGGGCTACGAGCAGTACTTC. The gene calls are TRBV7-2 and TRBJ2-7, with D possibly TRBD2 on 6 matching bases. Germline CDR1 SGHTA, CDR2 FQGNSA. V was clipped by 4 bases and J by 3 bases, with 10 bases between them. This CDR3 is 13 amino acids long.

The chain has TRBV20-1 and TRBJ1-1; unclear D gene. The CDR3 covers 11 residues. The germline gives CDR1 DFQATT, CDR2 SNEGSKA (reference sequence). Deletions cut 3 bases from V and 7 bases from J, with 9 bases between. CDR3 residues: CSASLQLEAFF. The CDR3, as DNA: TGCAGTGCTAGTTTGCAGCTTGAAGCTTTCTTT.

The rearrangement links TRBV19 to TRBJ2-4, with D perhaps assigned TRBD1 or TRBD2 (5 bases each). The CDR3 consists of 18 residues. Trimming took off 4 bases at V and 5 bases at J, with 24 bases between the two ends. The germline CDR1 and CDR2 sequences are LNHDA and SQIVND (reference sequence). CDR3 DNA sequence: TGTGCCAGTAGTACCACCCTGTCGGGACGGATCAGACAAAACATTCAGTACTTC. The encoded protein is CASSTTLSGRIRQNIQYF. The whole variable domain, remainder taken from reference TRBV19 and TRBJ2-4, is DGGITQSPKYLFRKEGQNVTLSCEQNLNHDAMYWYRQDPGQGLRLIYYSQIVNDFQKGDIAEGYSVSREKKESFPLTVTSAQKNPTAFYLCASSTTLSGRIRQNIQYFGAGTRLSVL.

The CDR3 protein is CASSIGRTGTYEQYF. CDR3 DNA sequence: TGTGCCAGTAGTATAGGGAGGACTGGCACCTACGAGCAGTACTTC. The V call is TRBV19, the J call TRBJ2-7, with a weak D call TRBD2 (5 bases). V was trimmed by 1 base and J by 2 bases, leaving 12 bases between them. From germline, CDR1 is LNHDA and CDR2 SQIVND (reference sequence). This CDR3 is 15 amino acids long.

This clone was found a few times. The gene calls are TRBV11-2 and TRBJ1-2, with D hard to call. The CDR3 extends over 16 amino acids. In germline, CDR1 is SGHAT, CDR2 FQNNGV. Trimming took 7 bases from V and 5 from J, leaving 23 bases between them. Here the CDR3 DNA reads TGTGCCAGCACCGCCAATAGCTGGCCGTCATCATATGGCTACACCTTC. Residues: CASTANSWPSSYGYTF. The full variable domain, rest sourced from reference TRBV11-2 and TRBJ1-2, is EAGVAQSPRYKIIEKRQSVAFWCNPISGHATLYWYQQILGQGPKLLIQFQNNGVVDDSQLPKDRFSAERLKGVDSTLKIQPAKLEDSAVYLCASTANSWPSSYGYTFGSGTRLTVV.

This chain uses TRBV12-3 or TRBV12-4 with TRBJ2-7, with unresolved D. The CDR3 spans 12 residues. The V end lost 2 bases, the J end lost 7 bases, and 9 bases lay between the germline ends. Here the CDR3 reads CASSLYGLEQYF. Here the CDR3 DNA reads TGTGCCAGCAGTTTATATGGGTTGGAGCAGTACTTC.

The chain recombines TRBV4-1 with TRBJ1-5; TRBD1 is a possible D gene (5 bases). Trimming took off 1 base at V and 4 bases at J, with 20 bases between the two ends. CDR3 length: 18 residues. The germline gives CDR1 MGHRA, CDR2 YSYEKL. The CDR3 spells CASSQAYRTGASNQPQHF. The CDR3 bases are TGCGCCAGCAGCCAAGCCTATAGGACCGGGGCCTCTAATCAGCCCCAGCATTTT.

The chain links TRBV19 to TRBJ2-4; D tentatively fits TRBD1 or TRBD2 (5 bases each). The CDR3 loop spans 14 amino acids. Trimming shortened V by 6 bases and J by 5 bases, and 14 bases separated the two germline ends. The V gene's germline CDR1 is LNHDA and CDR2 SQIVND (reference sequence). CDR3: CASRTGPGQNIQYF. In nucleotides, the CDR3 is TGTGCCAGTAGGACGGGGCCAGGCCAAAACATTCAGTACTTC.

The chain combines TRBV6-6 with TRBJ2-2; D gene ambiguous. CDR3 size: 16 residues. The V gene lost 2 bases and the J gene lost 0 bases, with 10 bases spanning the gap. Germline CDR1 reads MNHNY; CDR2 reads SVGAGI (reference sequence). The CDR3 nucleotides are TGTGCCAGCAGTTACGGGCGTTCCGCGAACACCGGGGAGCTGTTTTTT. It encodes CASSYGRSANTGELFF.

This chain links TRBV5-1 with TRBJ2-1; 7 bases agree with TRBD2. CDR3 length: 16 amino acids. Germline lookup yields CDR1 SGHRS and CDR2 YFSETQ. Trimming at V came to 4 bases and at J to 3 bases, leaving 10 bases not matched to a gene. The CDR3 reads CASSGGGGGGYNEQFF. The CDR3 DNA reads as TGCGCCAGCAGCGGTGGGGGTGGCGGGGGCTACAATGAGCAGTTCTTC.

This chain uses TRBV19 with TRBJ1-2; TRBD1 aligns across 11 bases. The V and J ends lost 3 bases and 4 bases, in that order; junction bases with no gene match: 10. The CDR3 runs 17 residues. The V gene's germline CDR1 is LNHDA and CDR2 SQIVND (reference sequence). CDR3 sequence: CASSIRDRGFGGYGYTF. In DNA form, the CDR3 reads TGTGCCAGTAGTATCCGGGACAGGGGGTTCGGGGGCTATGGCTACACCTTC.

V usage is TRBV29-1 and J usage is TRBJ2-7; D possibly matches TRBD1 or TRBD2 (5 bases each). The CDR3 length is 14 residues. Between the trimmed V and J ends, which lost 4 bases and 0 bases, there was a span of 13 bases. Germline V lookup: CDR1 SQVTM, CDR2 ANQGSEA. The CDR3 coding sequence is TGCAGCGTTGGGGGGTTTGGCGACTCCTACGAGCAGTACTTC. Encoded protein: CSVGGFGDSYEQYF.

The table lists this clone with a count of one. The rearrangement links TRBV6-5 to TRBJ2-1; tentatively, D is TRBD2 (6 bases). Between the trimmed V and J ends, which lost 1 base and 7 bases, there was a span of 14 bases. Looked up from germline, CDR1 is MNHEY and CDR2 is SVGAGI. The CDR3 sequence is 15 residues long. CDR3 amino acids: CASSYYPGGRNEQFF. In DNA form, the CDR3 reads TGTGCCAGCAGTTACTACCCCGGGGGTAGGAATGAGCAGTTCTTC.

In DNA form, the CDR3 reads TGTGCCAGCAGTTATGCTGATAGCGGGAGTGCAGATACGCAGTATTTT. Protein: CASSYADSGSADTQYF. The V and J genes are TRBV6-2 or TRBV6-3 and TRBJ2-3; 9 nucleotides line up with TRBD2. This CDR3 is 16 amino acids long. With V trimmed by 3 bases and J by 4 bases, 8 bases remained unmatched. Germline V gene data show CDR1 as MNHEY and CDR2 as SVGEGT.

This chain connects TRBV10-3 to TRBJ2-7; D might be TRBD1 (5 bases). CDR3 length: 15 amino acids. V lost 5 bases and J 5 bases, leaving 19 bases between the germline ends. Germline assignment: CDR1 ENHRY and CDR2 SYGVKD. In DNA, the CDR3 is TGTGCCATCAGTTCACAGGATGTCGGCTACGACGAGCAGTACTTC. Protein product: CAISSQDVGYDEQYF.

The J gene is TRBJ2-3, the V gene TRBV2; D not resolved. The ends were cut back, 3 bases at V and 2 bases at J, with 9 bases in the middle. The CDR3 runs to 14 residues. Germline CDR1 reads SNHLY; CDR2 reads FYNNEI. CDR3 DNA: TGTGCCAGCAGTGAGTGGCAGTTCACAGATACGCAGTATTTT. Amino acid sequence: CASSEWQFTDTQYF.

This clone was recorded a few times. The chain combines TRBV6-6 with TRBJ1-3; no clear D gene. The V end lost 0 bases, the J end lost 2 bases, and 11 bases lay between the germline ends. This CDR3 is built from 16 residues. Germline CDR1 and CDR2: MNHNY and SVGAGI (reference sequence). The DNA of the CDR3 is TGTGCCAGCAGTTACTCAAGTGAGATAACTGGAAACACCATATATTTT. Protein product: CASSYSSEITGNTIYF.

The chain couples TRBV30 to TRBJ1-1; TRBD1 might be the D (5 bases). The CDR3 sequence is 13 residues long. The V and J ends lost 3 bases and 1 base respectively, with 9 bases between them. Per germline, CDR1 GTSNPN and CDR2 SVGIG (reference sequence). Here the CDR3 reads CAWSSQANTEAFF. CDR3 DNA: TGTGCCTGGAGCTCACAGGCGAACACTGAAGCTTTCTTT.

The V and J genes are TRBV5-8 and TRBJ2-1, with D unresolved. Trimming took 4 bases from V and 3 from J, leaving 11 bases between them. Per germline, CDR1 SGHTS and CDR2 YDEGEE. The CDR3 totals 14 residues. The CDR3 sequence: CASSPNGVYNEQFF. In nucleotides, the CDR3 is TGTGCCAGCAGCCCTAACGGCGTCTACAATGAGCAGTTCTTC.

In this sample, this clone turned up a few times. This sequence joins TRBV6-5 and TRBJ1-1, with 12 positions matching TRBD1. With 5 bases clipped from V and 5 bases from J, the junction kept 3 bases outside the gene matches. The length of the CDR3 is 14 residues. Germline CDR1 and CDR2: MNHEY and SVGAGI. CDR3 in DNA: TGTGCCAGCAGTCGGGACAGGGGGCGGACTGAAGCTTTCTTT. Encoded protein: CASSRDRGRTEAFF.

This rearrangement joins TRBV2 to TRBJ2-3; 7 nucleotides line up with TRBD2. J gave up 0 bases and V 4 bases, and 7 bases lay outside the gene matches. The CDR3 totals 16 residues. Germline V gene lookup returns CDR1 SNHLY and CDR2 FYNNEI. The CDR3 nucleotides read TGTGCCAGCAGTGGGGGCGGGGGAACTAGCACAGATACGCAGTATTTT. It translates to CASSGGGGTSTDTQYF. The full variable domain, in which reference TRBV2 and TRBJ2-3 provide the parts outside the CDR3, is EPEVTQTPSHQVTQMGQEVILRCVPISNHLYFYWYRQILGQKVEFLVSFYNNEISEKSEIFDDQFSVERPDGSNFTLKIRSTKLEDSAMYFCASSGGGGTSTDTQYFGPGTRLTVL.

V gene TRBV4-1 combines with J gene TRBJ2-1; 11 bases match TRBD2. V lost 1 base, J lost 4 bases, and 9 bases stayed unmatched. The CDR3 spans 18 residues. Germline CDR1 and CDR2: MGHRA and YSYEKL. The CDR3 nucleotides read TGCGCCAGCAGCCAAGCCGACCTCCTAGCGGGGGGATACAATGAGCAGTTCTTC. Its translation: CASSQADLLAGGYNEQFF.

V is TRBV19 and J is TRBJ2-6; TRBD1 might be the D (5 bases). Trimming removed 7 bases from V and 0 bases from J, with 10 bases in between. Per the germline V gene, CDR1 is LNHDA and CDR2 is SQIVND (reference sequence). The CDR3 has 15 residues. The CDR3 DNA sequence: TGTGCCAGTAAACAGGACCACTCTGGGGCCAACGTCCTGACTTTC. Protein: CASKQDHSGANVLTF.

The genes are TRBV2 and TRBJ2-3; 11 bases fit TRBD2. Germline CDR1 SNHLY, CDR2 FYNNEI. V dropped 5 bases and J dropped 6; count of bases not matched to a gene: 7. The CDR3 extends over 15 amino acids. CDR3 sequence (DNA): TGTGCCAGCAGTCCGGGACTAGCGGTACGGGATACGCAGTATTTT. This encodes CASSPGLAVRDTQYF.

This clone was found once. This chain links TRBV7-8 with TRBJ2-2; tentatively, D is TRBD1 (7 bases). CDR1 and CDR2 (germline): SGHVS, FQNEAQ. The CDR3 sequence is 15 residues long. V dropped 4 bases and J dropped 5 bases, with 14 bases sitting between them. CDR3 sequence: CASSYIRGRTGELFF. The CDR3 DNA reads TGTGCCAGCAGCTACATCAGGGGGAGGACCGGGGAGCTGTTTTTT.

CDR3 in DNA: TGTGCCAGCAGCCCAGGGGCCAACGAGCAGTACTTC. Translated, it gives CASSPGANEQYF. This chain connects TRBV12-3 or TRBV12-4 to TRBJ2-7; a weak D match, TRBD1 (6 bases). CDR3 length equals 12 residues. V lost 6 bases, J lost 5 bases, and 11 bases lay in between.